This T cell receptor beta chain was sequenced in a study of blood T cell repertoires in COVID-19. The V end lost 7 bases, the J end lost 5 bases, and 14 bases lay between the germline ends. The CDR3 has 14 residues. Germline V lookup: CDR1 SGHVS, CDR2 FQNEAQ. Data came from immunoSEQ multiplex PCR; TCRdb stores just in-frame clones and leaves some out. The repertoire holds about 83,000 clones, with roughly 90% as singletons. The rearrangement joins TRBV7-8 to TRBJ1-4; possible D gene TRBD1, 6 bases. This TCR derives from a woman aged 50 to 60 with active or convalescent COVID-19. Sequencing was performed on peripheral blood. The CDR3 loop reads CASNLQGPNEKLFF. As DNA, the CDR3 is TGTGCCAGCAACCTACAGGGACCCAATGAAAAACTGTTTTTT.